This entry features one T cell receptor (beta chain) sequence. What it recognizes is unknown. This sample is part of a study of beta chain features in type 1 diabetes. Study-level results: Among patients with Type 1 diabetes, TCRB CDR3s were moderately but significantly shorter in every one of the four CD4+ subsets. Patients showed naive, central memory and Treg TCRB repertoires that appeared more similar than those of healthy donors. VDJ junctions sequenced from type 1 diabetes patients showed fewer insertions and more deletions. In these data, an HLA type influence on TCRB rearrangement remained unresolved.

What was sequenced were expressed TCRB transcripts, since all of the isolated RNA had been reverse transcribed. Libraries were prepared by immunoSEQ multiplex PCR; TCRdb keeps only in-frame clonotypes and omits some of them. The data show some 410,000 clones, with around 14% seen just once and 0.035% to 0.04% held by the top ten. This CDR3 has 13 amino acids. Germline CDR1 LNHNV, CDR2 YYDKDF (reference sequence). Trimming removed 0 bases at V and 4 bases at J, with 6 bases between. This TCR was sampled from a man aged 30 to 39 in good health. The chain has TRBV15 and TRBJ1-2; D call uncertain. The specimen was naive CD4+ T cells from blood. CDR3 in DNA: TGTGCCACCAGCAGAGACTGGAGCTATGGCTACACCTTC. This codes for CATSRDWSYGYTF. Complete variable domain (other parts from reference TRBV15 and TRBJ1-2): DAMVIQNPRYQVTQFGKPVTLSCSQTLNHNVMYWYQQKSSQAPKLLFHYYDKDFNNEADTPDNFQSRRPNTSFCFLDIRSPGLGDTAMYLCATSRDWSYGYTFGSGTRLTVV.